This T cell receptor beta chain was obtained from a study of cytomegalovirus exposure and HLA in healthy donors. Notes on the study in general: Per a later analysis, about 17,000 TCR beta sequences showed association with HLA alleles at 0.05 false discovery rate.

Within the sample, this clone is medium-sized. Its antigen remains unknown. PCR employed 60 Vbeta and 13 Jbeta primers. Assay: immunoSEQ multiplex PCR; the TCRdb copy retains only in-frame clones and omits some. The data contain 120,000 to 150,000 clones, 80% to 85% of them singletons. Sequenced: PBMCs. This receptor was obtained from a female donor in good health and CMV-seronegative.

The CDR3 DNA sequence: TGCGCCAGCAGTGAGCTCGGGACAGGGGGTTACGAGCAGTACTTC. This sequence encodes CASSELGTGGYEQYF. The chain recombines TRBV10-2 with TRBJ2-7; 11 nucleotides agree with TRBD1. This CDR3 has 15 residues. V lost 2 bases, J lost 4 bases, and 4 bases stayed unmatched. The germline V gene has CDR1 WSHSY and CDR2 SAAADI.